What follows are 5 T cell receptor beta chains derived from one specimen sequenced in a study of OX40 agonist ivuxolimab in advanced cancers. Data came from immunoSEQ multiplex PCR; TCRdb stores just in-frame clones and leaves some out. The profile shows 13,000 to 15,000 clones, 60% to 80% of them singletons. This sample comprised CD4+ or CD8+ T cells sorted from blood, obtained in a trial of the OX40 agonist ivuxolimab. The origin of the receptors is an adult with an advanced solid tumor such as melanoma, head and neck, liver or kidney cancer.

The chain employs TRBV27 and TRBJ1-5; D perhaps matches TRBD1 (5 bases). V lost 3 bases and J 2 bases, leaving 14 bases between the germline ends. The CDR3 has 16 amino acids. Germline CDR1 MNHEY, CDR2 SMNVEV (reference sequence). The CDR3 loop is CASSLDPGGGNQPQHF. The CDR3 DNA reads TGTGCCAGCAGTTTGGACCCGGGGGGGGGCAATCAGCCCCAGCATTTT.

The rearrangement links TRBV4-2 to TRBJ2-7; D possibly uses TRBD1 or TRBD2 (5 bases each). From germline, CDR1 is LGHNA and CDR2 YNFKEQ. The CDR3 is 15 amino acids. The V end was cut by 0 bases, the J end by 5 bases, with 14 bases between. CDR3 in DNA: TGTGCCAGCAGCCAAGAAGCGAGGGACGGCGACGAGCAGTACTTC. This sequence encodes CASSQEARDGDEQYF.

The chain is built from TRBV7-9 and TRBJ2-1; 12 bases are shared with TRBD1. The junction had 9 bases not matched to a gene; V was cut back by 6 bases and J by 6 bases. The CDR3 is 16 amino acids. Per the germline V gene, CDR1 is SEHNR and CDR2 is FQNEAQ (reference sequence). CDR3 nucleotides: TGTGCCAGCAGACCCAGCCGGGACAGGGGGCTCAATGAGCAGTTCTTC. The encoded protein is CASRPSRDRGLNEQFF.

This rearrangement joins TRBV7-6 to TRBJ2-1; 7 bases line up with TRBD1. The length of the CDR3 is 14 residues. The ends lost 5 bases at V and 4 bases at J; junction bases unmatched: 5. The germline V gene has CDR1 SGHVS and CDR2 FNYEAQ. The CDR3 loop reads CASSLRQGYNEQFF. The DNA for the CDR3 is TGTGCCAGCAGCCTCCGACAGGGTTACAATGAGCAGTTCTTC.

The CDR3 here is CASSLDGQVLSYEQYF. The CDR3 DNA reads as TGCGCCAGCAGCTTGGATGGGCAAGTCCTCTCCTACGAGCAGTACTTC. The J gene is TRBJ2-5, the V gene TRBV5-1; D is uncertain. Matching the DNA end better, TRBJ2-7 makes the J call doubtful. The V gene's germline CDR1 is SGHRS and CDR2 YFSETQ. The CDR3 loop spans 16 amino acids.